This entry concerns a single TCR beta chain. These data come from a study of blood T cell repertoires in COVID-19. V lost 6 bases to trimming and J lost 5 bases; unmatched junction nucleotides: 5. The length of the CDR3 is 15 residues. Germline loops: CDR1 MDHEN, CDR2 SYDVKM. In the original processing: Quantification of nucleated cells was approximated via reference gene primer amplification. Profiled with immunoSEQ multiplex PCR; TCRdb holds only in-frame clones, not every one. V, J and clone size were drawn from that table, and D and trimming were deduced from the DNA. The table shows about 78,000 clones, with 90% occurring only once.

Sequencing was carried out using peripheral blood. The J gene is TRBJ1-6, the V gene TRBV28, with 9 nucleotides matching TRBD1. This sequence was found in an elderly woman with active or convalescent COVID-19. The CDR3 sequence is CASRTGGGNNSPLHF. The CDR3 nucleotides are TGTGCCAGCAGAACAGGGGGCGGTAATAATTCACCCCTCCACTTT. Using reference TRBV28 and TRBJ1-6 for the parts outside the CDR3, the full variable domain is DVKVTQSSRYLVKRTGEKVFLECVQDMDHENMFWYRQDPGLGLRLIYFSYDVKMKEKGDIPEGYSVSREKKERFSLILESASTNQTSMYLCASRTGGGNNSPLHFGNGTRLTVT.